This T cell receptor beta chain appears in the sequencing data of a study of a mutant IDH1 vaccine in newly diagnosed glioma. Points on this clone: What it binds is not known.

J lost 7 bases, V lost 0 bases, and 8 bases had no gene match. Looked up from germline, CDR1 is MGHRA and CDR2 is YSYEKL. There are 15 residues in the CDR3. Time point of the sample: week 11, during vaccination. Vaccinated patients received 300 ug of mutant IDH1 20-mer peptide per dose, with topical imiquimod. TCRdb's copy holds only in-frame clones and misses some; the assay was immunoSEQ multiplex PCR. This repertoire shows about 130,000 clones, 80% found once; its top ten account for 5% to 7%. The sequenced sample was PBMCs, obtained from a glioma patient whose treatment included an IDH1 peptide vaccine. The receptor was isolated from a man aged 35-49 years with glioma. The chain is built from TRBV4-1 and TRBJ2-7; TRBD1 matches 8 bases. For the CDR3, the DNA is TGCGCCAGCAGCCAAGAACAGGGGGGCCTTTCGGAGCAGTACTTC. This encodes CASSQEQGGLSEQYF.